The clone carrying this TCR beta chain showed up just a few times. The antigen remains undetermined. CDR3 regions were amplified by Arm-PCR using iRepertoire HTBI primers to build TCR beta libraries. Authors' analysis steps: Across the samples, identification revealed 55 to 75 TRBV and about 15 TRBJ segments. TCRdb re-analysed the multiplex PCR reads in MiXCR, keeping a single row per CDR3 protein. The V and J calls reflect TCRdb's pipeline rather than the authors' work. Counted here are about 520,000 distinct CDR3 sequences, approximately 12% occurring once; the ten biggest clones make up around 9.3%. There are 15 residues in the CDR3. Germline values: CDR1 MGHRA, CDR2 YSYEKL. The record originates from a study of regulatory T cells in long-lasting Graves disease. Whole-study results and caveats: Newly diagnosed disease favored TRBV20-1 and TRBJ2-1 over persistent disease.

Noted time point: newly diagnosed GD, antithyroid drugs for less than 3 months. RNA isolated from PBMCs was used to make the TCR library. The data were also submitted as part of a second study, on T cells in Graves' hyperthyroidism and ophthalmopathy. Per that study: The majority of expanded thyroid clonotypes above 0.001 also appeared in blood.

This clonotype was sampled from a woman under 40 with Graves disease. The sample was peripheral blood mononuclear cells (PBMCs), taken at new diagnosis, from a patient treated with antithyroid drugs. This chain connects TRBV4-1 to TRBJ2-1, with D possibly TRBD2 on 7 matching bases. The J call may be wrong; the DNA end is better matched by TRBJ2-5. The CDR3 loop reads CASSPAGGRGWTQYF. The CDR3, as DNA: TGCGCCAGCAGCCCCGCCGGGGGGCGGGGATGGACCCAGTACTTC.